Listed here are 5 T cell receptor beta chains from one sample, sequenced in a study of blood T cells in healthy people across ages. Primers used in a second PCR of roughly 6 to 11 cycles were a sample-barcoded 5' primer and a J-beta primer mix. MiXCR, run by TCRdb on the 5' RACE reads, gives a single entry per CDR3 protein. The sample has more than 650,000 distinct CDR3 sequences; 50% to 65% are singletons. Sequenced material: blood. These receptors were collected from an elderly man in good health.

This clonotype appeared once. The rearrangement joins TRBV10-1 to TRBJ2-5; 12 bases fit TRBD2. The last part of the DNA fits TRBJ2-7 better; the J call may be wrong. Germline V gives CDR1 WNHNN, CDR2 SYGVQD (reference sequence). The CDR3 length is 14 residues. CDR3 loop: CASSGLAGDGEQYF. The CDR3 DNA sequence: TGCGCCAGCAGTGGACTAGCGGGAGATGGCGAGCAGTACTTC.

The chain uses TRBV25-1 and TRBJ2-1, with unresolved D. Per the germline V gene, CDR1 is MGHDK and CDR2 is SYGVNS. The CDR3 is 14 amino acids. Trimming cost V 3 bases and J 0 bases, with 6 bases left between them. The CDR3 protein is CASSDVSSYNEQFF. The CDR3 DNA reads TGTGCCAGCAGTGATGTCAGCTCCTACAATGAGCAGTTCTTC.

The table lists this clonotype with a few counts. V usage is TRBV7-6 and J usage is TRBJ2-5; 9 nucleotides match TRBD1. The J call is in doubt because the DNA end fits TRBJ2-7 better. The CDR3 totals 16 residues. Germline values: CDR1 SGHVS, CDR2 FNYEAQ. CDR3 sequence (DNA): TGTGCCAGCAGCTTAGCCCCCGGGACAGGGCCTTACGAGCAGTACTTC. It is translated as CASSLAPGTGPYEQYF.

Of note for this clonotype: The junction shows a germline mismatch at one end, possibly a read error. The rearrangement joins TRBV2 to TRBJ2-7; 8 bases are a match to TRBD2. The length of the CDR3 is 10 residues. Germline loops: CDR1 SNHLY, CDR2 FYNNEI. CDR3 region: CASGGREQYF. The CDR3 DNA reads TGCGCCAGCGGGGGTAGGGAGCAGTACTTC.

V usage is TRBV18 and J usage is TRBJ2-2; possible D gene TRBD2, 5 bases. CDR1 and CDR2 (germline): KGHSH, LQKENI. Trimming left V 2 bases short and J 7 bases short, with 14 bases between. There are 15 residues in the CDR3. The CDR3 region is CASSPGLPSGGELFF. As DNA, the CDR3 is TGTGCCAGCTCACCAGGACTCCCTTCCGGCGGGGAGCTGTTTTTT.